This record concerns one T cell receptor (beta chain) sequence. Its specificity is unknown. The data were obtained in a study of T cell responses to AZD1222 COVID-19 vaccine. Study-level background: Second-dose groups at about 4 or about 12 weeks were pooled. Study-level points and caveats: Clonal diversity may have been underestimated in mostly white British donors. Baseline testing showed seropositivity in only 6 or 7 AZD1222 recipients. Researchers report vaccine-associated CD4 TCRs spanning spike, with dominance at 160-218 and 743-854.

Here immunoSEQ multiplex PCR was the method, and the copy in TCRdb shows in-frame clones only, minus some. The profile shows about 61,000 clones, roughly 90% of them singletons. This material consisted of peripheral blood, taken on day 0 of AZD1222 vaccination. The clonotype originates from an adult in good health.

The CDR3 sequence is CASSVAETANTEAFF. The CDR3 bases are TGTGCCAGCAGCGTAGCTGAGACAGCAAACACTGAAGCTTTCTTT. The chain is built from TRBV9 and TRBJ1-1; a possible D gene is TRBD1 (5 bases). This CDR3 has 15 amino acids. Germline CDR1 reads SGDLS; CDR2 reads YYNGEE. Trimming took 0 bases from V and 2 from J, leaving 11 bases between them.